The rows below give T cell receptor beta chains drawn from one sample of a study of cytomegalovirus exposure and HLA in healthy donors. Some clones are missing from TCRdb's copy, which holds only in-frame ones; the method was immunoSEQ multiplex PCR. Here the sample table reports 25,000 to 40,000 clones. The sequencing input was PBMCs. Source of these receptors: a woman aged 40 to 50 in good health and CMV-seropositive. Each CDR3 is given with its conserved first and last residue. The D gene is left open where the match is weak. The size field is filled for only some rows; it gives once, few, many or a size class.

abundance: .; v_gene: TRBV7-9; j_gene: TRBJ1-2; d_gene: .; CDR3nt: TGTGCCAGCAGCTGGACAGTGGATGGCTACACCTTC; CDR3aa: CASSWTVDGYTF
abundance: .; v_gene: TRBV7-9; j_gene: TRBJ1-2; d_gene: .; CDR3nt: TGTGCCAGCAGCACGGGGGGACGGGGCTACACCTTC; CDR3aa: CASSTGGRGYTF
abundance: .; v_gene: TRBV18; j_gene: TRBJ2-7; d_gene: .; CDR3nt: TGTGCCAGCTCCCTAAGGGCTAGGGGTTCCTACGAGCAGTACTTC; CDR3aa: CASSLRARGSYEQYF
abundance: .; v_gene: TRBV27; j_gene: TRBJ2-2; d_gene: .; CDR3nt: TGTGCCAGCAGTCCTAAAAAAACCGGGGAGCTGTTTTTT; CDR3aa: CASSPKKTGELFF
abundance: .; v_gene: TRBV27; j_gene: TRBJ1-2; d_gene: .; CDR3nt: TGTGCCAGCAGTCCCGAAAGGGGAAGAAATGGCTACACCTTC; CDR3aa: CASSPERGRNGYTF
abundance: .; v_gene: TRBV5-6; j_gene: TRBJ2-1; d_gene: TRBD2; CDR3nt: TGTGCCAGCAGCTTTTCACTAGCGGCACCTCCGGGAAACAATGAGCAGTTCTTC; CDR3aa: CASSFSLAAPPGNNEQFF
abundance: .; v_gene: TRBV9; j_gene: TRBJ1-2; d_gene: .; CDR3nt: TGTGCCAGCAGCGTAGCTGAGTCAAACTATGGCTACACCTTC; CDR3aa: CASSVAESNYGYTF
abundance: .; v_gene: TRBV4-1; j_gene: TRBJ1-4; d_gene: .; CDR3nt: TGCGCCAGCAGCCAATACCCGGGGGCAGGGAGGGGTGAAAAACTGTTTTTT; CDR3aa: CASSQYPGAGRGEKLFF
abundance: .; v_gene: TRBV13; j_gene: TRBJ2-7; d_gene: TRBD2; CDR3nt: TGTGCCAGCAGCTTAGGAGCGGGGGCCTACGAGCAGTACTTC; CDR3aa: CASSLGAGAYEQYF
abundance: .; v_gene: TRBV9; j_gene: TRBJ1-1; d_gene: .; CDR3nt: TGTGCCAGCAGCGTAGAGGACTCCGACATCGAAGCTTTCTTT; CDR3aa: CASSVEDSDIEAFF
abundance: .; v_gene: TRBV4-1; j_gene: TRBJ2-2; d_gene: .; CDR3nt: TGCGCCAGCAGCCAAGATCTAAGAAACACCGGGGAGCTGTTTTTT; CDR3aa: CASSQDLRNTGELFF
abundance: .; v_gene: TRBV6-1; j_gene: TRBJ2-7; d_gene: TRBD2; CDR3nt: TGTGCCAGCAGCCCAAGCGGGAGCGAAGCCTACGAGCAGTACTTC; CDR3aa: CASSPSGSEAYEQYF
abundance: .; v_gene: TRBV28; j_gene: TRBJ2-5; d_gene: TRBD1; CDR3nt: TGTGCCAGCAGTTTCACCCGGACAGGGCGAGAGACCCAGTACTTC; CDR3aa: CASSFTRTGRETQYF
abundance: .; v_gene: TRBV7-3; j_gene: TRBJ2-3; d_gene: TRBD1; CDR3nt: TGTGCCAGCAGCTCGCAGGGGGCGCGAGAAACAGGTACGCAGTATTTT; CDR3aa: CASSSQGARETGTQYF
abundance: .; v_gene: TRBV29-1; j_gene: TRBJ2-5; d_gene: .; CDR3nt: TGCAGCGTTGAGGGGGCTCGGCAAGAGACCCAGTACTTC; CDR3aa: CSVEGARQETQYF
abundance: .; v_gene: TRBV30; j_gene: TRBJ2-7; d_gene: .; CDR3nt: TGTGCCTGGAGTGGAAGTCAGGGCCTCTACGAGCAGTACTTC; CDR3aa: CAWSGSQGLYEQYF
abundance: .; v_gene: TRBV10-1; j_gene: TRBJ2-2; d_gene: TRBD2; CDR3nt: TGCGCCAGCAGTCCAGGACTAGCGGGAGGCGGCACCGGGGAGCTGTTTTTT; CDR3aa: CASSPGLAGGGTGELFF
abundance: .; v_gene: TRBV7-2; j_gene: TRBJ2-1; d_gene: TRBD2; CDR3nt: TGTGCCAGCAGCCTGTTTGAAATTGGGGGAGGGATTGAGCAGTTCTTC; CDR3aa: CASSLFEIGGGIEQFF
abundance: .; v_gene: TRBV2; j_gene: TRBJ2-5; d_gene: .; CDR3nt: TGTGCCAGCAGTGAGTGGACTGCGCAAGAGACCCAGTACTTC; CDR3aa: CASSEWTAQETQYF
abundance: .; v_gene: TRBV30; j_gene: TRBJ1-4; d_gene: TRBD1; CDR3nt: TGTGCCTGCAAACAGGGGGCTTCCGAAAAACTGTTTTTT; CDR3aa: CACKQGASEKLFF
abundance: .; v_gene: TRBV7-8; j_gene: TRBJ2-7; d_gene: TRBD1; CDR3nt: TGTGCCAGCAGCTTATCGGGACAGCGTTTTCCCTACGAGCAGTACTTC; CDR3aa: CASSLSGQRFPYEQYF
abundance: .; v_gene: TRBV5-6; j_gene: TRBJ2-7; d_gene: TRBD2; CDR3nt: TGTGCCAGCAGCCCACTAGCGGGAGTGTACGAGCAGTACTTC; CDR3aa: CASSPLAGVYEQYF
abundance: .; v_gene: TRBV19; j_gene: TRBJ2-2; d_gene: TRBD1; CDR3nt: TGTGCCAGTAGTATAGGGACAGGAGACACCGGGGAGCTGTTTTTT; CDR3aa: CASSIGTGDTGELFF
abundance: .; v_gene: TRBV4-3; j_gene: TRBJ2-7; d_gene: TRBD2; CDR3nt: TGCGCCAGCAGCCAAGGGACTAGCGGCTACGAGCAGTACTTC; CDR3aa: CASSQGTSGYEQYF
abundance: .; v_gene: TRBV28; j_gene: TRBJ2-1; d_gene: TRBD2; CDR3nt: TGTGCCAGCAGTTTGAATGGACTAGCGGGACCCCGGGTCTTC; CDR3aa: CASSLNGLAGPRVF
abundance: .; v_gene: TRBV18; j_gene: TRBJ1-4; d_gene: TRBD1; CDR3nt: TGTGCCAGCTCACAACCCGACAGGGGTGGACTGTTTTTT; CDR3aa: CASSQPDRGGLFF
abundance: .; v_gene: TRBV5-6; j_gene: TRBJ2-7; d_gene: .; CDR3nt: TGTGCCAGCAGCTTTGTGGGGGCGGCCGAGCAGTACTTC; CDR3aa: CASSFVGAAEQYF
abundance: .; v_gene: TRBV9; j_gene: TRBJ1-2; d_gene: .; CDR3nt: TGTGCCAGCAGCGTAGAACAGAACTATGGCTACACCTTC; CDR3aa: CASSVEQNYGYTF
abundance: .; v_gene: TRBV6-1; j_gene: TRBJ1-4; d_gene: .; CDR3nt: TGTGCCAGCAGTGCTTCGGGGAATGTGGGTGAAAAACTGTTTTTT; CDR3aa: CASSASGNVGEKLFF
abundance: .; v_gene: TRBV28; j_gene: TRBJ2-7; d_gene: TRBD1; CDR3nt: TGTGCCAGCAGTATACCCGGGACAGGGACCTACGAGCAGTACTTC; CDR3aa: CASSIPGTGTYEQYF
abundance: .; v_gene: TRBV6-5; j_gene: TRBJ1-3; d_gene: .; CDR3nt: TGTGCCAGCCGTCGGGGGGCTGGAAACACCATATATTTT; CDR3aa: CASRRGAGNTIYF
abundance: .; v_gene: TRBV27; j_gene: TRBJ2-1; d_gene: TRBD2; CDR3nt: TGTGCCAGCAGTTTATCACTAGCGGGGCTTCCTTACAATGAGCAGTTCTTC; CDR3aa: CASSLSLAGLPYNEQFF
abundance: .; v_gene: TRBV6-4; j_gene: TRBJ2-1; d_gene: TRBD2; CDR3nt: TGTGCCAGCACTATCGGACTAGCGGGAGCCGGTGCTTTTTGTAATGAGCAGTTCTTC; CDR3aa: CASTIGLAGAGAFCNEQFF
abundance: .; v_gene: TRBV29-1; j_gene: TRBJ1-5; d_gene: .; CDR3nt: TGCAGCGTTCGAAAAGACGGGAATCAGCCCCAGCATTTT; CDR3aa: CSVRKDGNQPQHF
abundance: .; v_gene: TRBV28; j_gene: TRBJ2-3; d_gene: TRBD2; CDR3nt: TGTGCCAGCCAACCGCCAGCGGGAGGGAATACAGATACGCAGTATTTT; CDR3aa: CASQPPAGGNTDTQYF
abundance: .; v_gene: TRBV7-2; j_gene: TRBJ2-2; d_gene: TRBD2; CDR3nt: TGTGCCAGCAGCTCATCCGGGACTAGCCTGAACACCGGGGAGCTGTTTTTT; CDR3aa: CASSSSGTSLNTGELFF
abundance: .; v_gene: TRBV7-2; j_gene: TRBJ2-7; d_gene: TRBD2; CDR3nt: TGTGCCAGCAGCCATCGGACTAGCGGGAGCGCCGAGCAGTACTTC; CDR3aa: CASSHRTSGSAEQYF
abundance: .; v_gene: TRBV11-2; j_gene: TRBJ2-5; d_gene: .; CDR3nt: TGTGCCAGCAGCTTCGAGGGACACCCGGTGGGGGAGACCCAGTACTTC; CDR3aa: CASSFEGHPVGETQYF
abundance: .; v_gene: TRBV5-1; j_gene: TRBJ2-2; d_gene: TRBD1; CDR3nt: TGCGCCAGCACCGTGGGACAGGGAGGAACCGGGGAGCTGTTTTTT; CDR3aa: CASTVGQGGTGELFF
abundance: .; v_gene: TRBV10-3; j_gene: TRBJ2-5; d_gene: .; CDR3nt: TGTGCCATCAGTGAGCGGAGCCAAGAGACCCAGTACTTC; CDR3aa: CAISERSQETQYF
abundance: medium-sized; v_gene: TRBV19; j_gene: TRBJ1-5; d_gene: TRBD1; CDR3nt: TGTGCCAGTAGTATAGCGCCCCAACAGGGGGCCCGCAATCAGCCCCAGCATTTT; CDR3aa: CASSIAPQQGARNQPQHF
abundance: .; v_gene: TRBV6-5; j_gene: TRBJ1-1; d_gene: TRBD1; CDR3nt: TGTGCCAGCAGTGAACAGGGGTACACTGAAGCTTTCTTT; CDR3aa: CASSEQGYTEAFF
abundance: .; v_gene: TRBV28; j_gene: TRBJ1-5; d_gene: .; CDR3nt: TGTGCCAGCAGTTTTGGGCCAGGGGTGCAGCCCCAGCATTTT; CDR3aa: CASSFGPGVQPQHF